Shown below are 12 T cell receptor beta chains from a single sample sequenced in a study of T cell changes during pregnancy in multiple sclerosis. TCRdb's table, derived via immunoSEQ multiplex PCR, lists solely in-frame clones and lacks some. The data hold 70,000 to 95,000 clones, with roughly 91% observed a single time. The material was peripheral blood, obtained after pregnancy. These receptors all come from a female donor in good health, enrolled as a control in a pregnancy study.

V is TRBV11-2 and J is TRBJ2-1; the D is unclear. The V end lost 5 bases, the J end lost 8 bases, and 10 bases lay between the germline ends. The CDR3 totals 12 residues. Per the germline V gene, CDR1 is SGHAT and CDR2 is FQNNGV. The chain's CDR3 is CASSPGWYEQFF. In DNA form, the CDR3 reads TGTGCCAGCAGCCCCGGGTGGTATGAGCAGTTCTTC.

The V gene is TRBV7-9, the J gene TRBJ2-1; 10 bases line up with TRBD2. The V gene end was trimmed by 2 bases and the J gene end by 6 bases; junction bases not matched to a gene: 7. The CDR3 has 16 residues. The V gene's germline CDR1 is SEHNR and CDR2 FQNEAQ (reference sequence). The CDR3 DNA is TGTGCCAGCAGCTTACTAGCGGGGGAAGGGGGCAATGAGCAGTTCTTC. It codes for CASSLLAGEGGNEQFF.

The genes are TRBV7-8 and TRBJ2-1; 9 nucleotides match TRBD2. The CDR3 runs to 16 residues. J gave up 4 bases and V 4 bases, and 8 bases lay outside the gene matches. Germline CDR1 reads SGHVS; CDR2 reads FQNEAQ. For the CDR3, the DNA is TGTGCCAGCAGCTCCAGACTAGCGGAGAAATACAATGAGCAGTTCTTC. Translating it yields CASSSRLAEKYNEQFF.

This chain joins TRBV7-8 and TRBJ2-7; 11 positions agree with TRBD1. The CDR3 runs to 15 residues. CDR1 and CDR2 from the germline V gene are SGHVS and FQNEAQ. Trimming took 5 bases from V and 4 from J; bases not matched to a gene: 7. Here the CDR3 reads CASSLWTGGGYEQYF. In nucleotides, the CDR3 is TGTGCCAGCAGCCTTTGGACAGGGGGCGGGTACGAGCAGTACTTC.

The chain has TRBV11-3 and TRBJ2-2; D not certain. The CDR3 is 14 residues long. Germline-derived CDR1 and CDR2 are SGHNT and YENEEA. The V gene lost 1 base and the J gene lost 1 base, with 4 bases spanning the gap. The CDR3 protein is CASSLGLNTGELFF. As DNA, the CDR3 is TGTGCCAGCAGCTTAGGACTGAACACCGGGGAGCTGTTTTTT.

This chain joins TRBV18 and TRBJ1-1; D gene unclear. The V end was cut by 1 base, the J end by 3 bases, with 15 bases between. CDR1 and CDR2 (germline): KGHSH, LQKENI. The CDR3 has 16 residues. The CDR3 reads CASSPRPPSGDTEAFF. The CDR3 nucleotides read TGTGCCAGCTCACCACGGCCACCCTCCGGGGACACTGAAGCTTTCTTT.

V usage is TRBV6-6 and J usage is TRBJ2-3; D gene unclear. Trimming removed 8 bases at V and 0 bases at J, with 9 bases between. The V gene's germline CDR1 is MNHNY and CDR2 SVGAGI (reference sequence). CDR3 length: 13 amino acids. CDR3 coding DNA: TGTGCCAGCGCAAGAACTAGCACAGATACGCAGTATTTT. Its protein is CASARTSTDTQYF.

The chain carries TRBV2 and TRBJ2-3, with 9 bases lining up with TRBD2. The trim removed 7 bases at V and 1 base at J, leaving 6 bases unmatched. Germline assignment: CDR1 SNHLY and CDR2 FYNNEI. The CDR3 has 15 residues. CDR3 protein: CASNGRLAGTDTQYF. DNA of the CDR3: TGTGCCAGCAATGGAAGACTAGCGGGCACAGATACGCAGTATTTT.

This chain links TRBV9 with TRBJ2-2, with TRBD1 as a possible D gene (6 bases). With 4 bases removed from V and 3 bases from J, the gap between germline ends came to 13 bases. This CDR3 is 15 amino acids long. Germline V gives CDR1 SGDLS, CDR2 YYNGEE. CDR3 DNA: TGTGCCAGCAGCCCCCGGGACATCTACACCGGGGAGCTGTTTTTT. Its translation: CASSPRDIYTGELFF.

The CDR3 reads CASSYRSGTDTQYF. For the CDR3, the DNA is TGTGCCAGCAGTTACAGATCGGGCACAGATACGCAGTATTTT. The V gene is TRBV6-6, the J gene TRBJ2-3; D is ambiguous. Germline CDR1 MNHNY, CDR2 SVGAGI (reference sequence). This CDR3 is built from 14 residues. Trimming took 2 bases from V and 1 from J, leaving 7 bases between them.

This chain connects TRBV5-6 to TRBJ2-1, with no clear D. The V end was cut by 6 bases, the J end by 3 bases, with 10 bases between. This CDR3 comprises 13 residues. The germline gives CDR1 SGHDT, CDR2 YYEEEE. The chain's CDR3 is CASTPSHYNEQFF. Written as DNA, the CDR3 is TGTGCCAGCACTCCTAGTCACTACAATGAGCAGTTCTTC.

Comment on this clone: At one boundary the junction diverges from the germline segment, which might be a read error. The V and J genes are TRBV7-7 and TRBJ2-5, with D possibly TRBD2 on 6 matching bases. The CDR3 runs 14 residues. Germline-derived CDR1 and CDR2 are SSHAT and FNYEAQ (reference sequence). The CDR3 reads CASSARAAGETQYF. The CDR3 DNA sequence: TGTGCTAGCAGCGCCAGGGCCGCGGGGGAGACCCAGTACTTC.